This T cell receptor beta chain appears in the sequencing data of a study of blood T cells in healthy people across ages. In the case of this clonotype: Antigen specificity is unknown.

The CDR3 totals 14 residues. The germline V gene encodes CDR1 LNHDA and CDR2 SQIVND (reference sequence). The use of a sample-barcoded 5' primer and a J-beta primer mix characterized a second PCR of roughly 6 to 12 cycles. Each cDNA molecule was tagged by a template-switch adaptor that had 12 random nucleotides. TCRdb re-called the 5' RACE reads with MiXCR, one entry per CDR3 protein. The sample holds approximately 820,000 distinct CDR3 sequences, around 43% seen once. Findings and caveats of the study: Estimated diversity, derived from one million T cells, was regarded as an underestimate. Both higher diversity and more naive CD4+ cells marked long-lived donors when set against aged donors. Changes seen in expanded clonotypes were possibly confounded by donor CMV status left unknown.

Sequencing used blood. The chain employs TRBV19 and TRBJ2-7, with D unresolved. This TCR was recovered from a man aged 55 to 70 in good health. The CDR3 spells CATRRDQSSYEQYF. Here the CDR3 DNA reads TGTGCTACACGCCGCGACCAGAGCTCCTACGAGCAGTACTTC.